This TCR beta chain was sequenced for a study of blood T cell repertoires in COVID-19. The protocol was immunoSEQ multiplex PCR, while the TCRdb copy is restricted to in-frame clones and leaves out a portion. Among some 120,000 clones listed, 80% to 85% were seen once. The CDR3 has 15 residues. The germline V gene encodes CDR1 MNHEY and CDR2 SVGAGI. V was pared by 0 bases and J by 4 bases, with 10 bases between. This chain uses TRBV6-5 with TRBJ1-3, with D uncertain. This receptor was obtained from an older man with acute or convalescent COVID-19. The sample taken for sequencing was peripheral blood. CDR3 in amino acids: CASSYSIIQGNTIYF. CDR3 DNA sequence: TGTGCCAGCAGTTACTCGATTATACAGGGAAACACCATATATTTT.